This T cell receptor (beta chain) was profiled in a study of cytomegalovirus exposure and HLA in healthy donors. PCR employed 60 Vbeta and 13 Jbeta primers. Assay: immunoSEQ multiplex PCR; the TCRdb copy retains only in-frame clones and omits some. This table has hundreds of thousands of clones, around 80% appearing once. CDR1 is SGDLS and CDR2 is YYNGEE in the germline V gene. The CDR3 extends over 14 amino acids. V was pared by 2 bases and J by 0 bases, with 9 bases between. This receptor was obtained from a woman aged 55-70 years in good health and CMV-seropositive. The chain combines TRBV9 with TRBJ2-7, with D uncertain. The sample consisted of PBMCs. CDR3 loop: CASSVGFSSYEQYF. As DNA, the CDR3 is TGTGCCAGCAGCGTCGGGTTTAGCTCCTACGAGCAGTACTTC.